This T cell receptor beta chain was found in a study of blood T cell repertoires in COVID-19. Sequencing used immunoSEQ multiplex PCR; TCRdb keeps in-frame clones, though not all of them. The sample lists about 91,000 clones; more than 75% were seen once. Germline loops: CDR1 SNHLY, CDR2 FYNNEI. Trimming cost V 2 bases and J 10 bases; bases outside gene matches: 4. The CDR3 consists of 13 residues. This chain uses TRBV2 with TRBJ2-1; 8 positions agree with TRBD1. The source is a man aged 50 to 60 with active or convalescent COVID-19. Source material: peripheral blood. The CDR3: CASSEQGAEEQFF. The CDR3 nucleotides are TGTGCCAGCAGTGAACAGGGGGCAGAGGAGCAGTTCTTC. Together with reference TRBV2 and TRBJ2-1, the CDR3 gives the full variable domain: EPEVTQTPSHQVTQMGQEVILRCVPISNHLYFYWYRQILGQKVEFLVSFYNNEISEKSEIFDDQFSVERPDGSNFTLKIRSTKLEDSAMYFCASSEQGAEEQFFGPGTRLTVL.